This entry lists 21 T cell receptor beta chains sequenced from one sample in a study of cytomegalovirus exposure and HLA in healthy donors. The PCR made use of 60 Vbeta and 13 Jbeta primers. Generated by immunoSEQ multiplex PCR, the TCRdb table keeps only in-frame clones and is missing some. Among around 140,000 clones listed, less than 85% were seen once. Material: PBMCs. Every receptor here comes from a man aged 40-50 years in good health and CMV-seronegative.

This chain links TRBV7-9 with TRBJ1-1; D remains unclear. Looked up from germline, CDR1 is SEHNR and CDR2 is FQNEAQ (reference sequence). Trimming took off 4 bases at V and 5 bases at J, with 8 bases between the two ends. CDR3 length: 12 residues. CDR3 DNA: TGTGCCAGCAGCTCCCTGGAGACTGAAGCTTTCTTT. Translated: CASSSLETEAFF.

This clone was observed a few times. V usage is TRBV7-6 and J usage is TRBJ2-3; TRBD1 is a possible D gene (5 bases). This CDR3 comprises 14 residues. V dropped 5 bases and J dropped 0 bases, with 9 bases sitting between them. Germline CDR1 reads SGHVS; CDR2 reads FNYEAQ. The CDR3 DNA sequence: TGTGCCAGCAGCGAAGGGGCTAGCACAGATACGCAGTATTTT. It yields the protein CASSEGASTDTQYF.

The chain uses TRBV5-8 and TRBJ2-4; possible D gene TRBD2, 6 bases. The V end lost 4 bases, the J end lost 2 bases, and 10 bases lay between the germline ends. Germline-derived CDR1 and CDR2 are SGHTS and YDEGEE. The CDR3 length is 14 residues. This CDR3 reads CASSAGTPKNIQYF. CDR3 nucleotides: TGTGCCAGCAGCGCCGGGACTCCCAAAAACATTCAGTACTTC.

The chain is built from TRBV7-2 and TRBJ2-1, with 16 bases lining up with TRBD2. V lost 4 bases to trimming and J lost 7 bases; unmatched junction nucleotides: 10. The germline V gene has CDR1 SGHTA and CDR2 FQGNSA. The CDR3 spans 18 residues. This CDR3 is CASSSGLAGGPSFNEQFF. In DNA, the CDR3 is TGTGCCAGCAGCTCGGGACTAGCGGGAGGGCCCTCGTTTAATGAGCAGTTCTTC.

For the CDR3, the DNA is TGTGCCAGCATCGGGATGCGGGCCACTGAAGCTTTCTTT. Translating gives CASIGMRATEAFF. The chain employs TRBV2 and TRBJ1-1; D not resolved. Germline V gives CDR1 SNHLY, CDR2 FYNNEI. The CDR3 sequence is 13 residues long. Trimming pared 7 bases from V and 4 bases from J, leaving 13 bases between.

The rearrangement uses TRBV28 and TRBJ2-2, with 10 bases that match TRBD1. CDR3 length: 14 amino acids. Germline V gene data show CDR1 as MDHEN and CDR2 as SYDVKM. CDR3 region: CAPPGQGYTGELFF. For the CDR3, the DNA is TGTGCTCCCCCGGGACAGGGGTACACCGGGGAGCTGTTTTTT.

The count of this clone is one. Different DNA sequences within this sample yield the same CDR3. CDR3 sequence reads: CASSPGQGGETQYF. The DNA for the CDR3 is TGTGCCAGCAGCCCCGGACAGGGTGGAGAGACCCAGTACTTC. The chain recombines TRBV7-9 with TRBJ2-5; 8 bases align to TRBD1. This CDR3 has 14 amino acids. Germline V gene data show CDR1 as SEHNR and CDR2 as FQNEAQ (reference sequence). V lost 5 bases and J lost 4; bases outside the gene matches: 6.

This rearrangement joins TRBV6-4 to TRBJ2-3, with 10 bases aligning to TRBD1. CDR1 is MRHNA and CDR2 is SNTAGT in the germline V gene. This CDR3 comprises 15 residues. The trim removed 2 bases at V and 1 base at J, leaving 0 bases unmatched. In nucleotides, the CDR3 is TGTGCCAGCAGTGACGGGACAGGGGGCACAGATACGCAGTATTTT. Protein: CASSDGTGGTDTQYF.

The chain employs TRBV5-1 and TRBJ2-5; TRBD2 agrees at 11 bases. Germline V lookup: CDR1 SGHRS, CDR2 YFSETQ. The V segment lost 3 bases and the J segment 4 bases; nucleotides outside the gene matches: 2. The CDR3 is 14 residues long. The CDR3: CASSSTSGGETQYF. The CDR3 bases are TGCGCCAGCAGCTCCACTAGCGGGGGAGAGACCCAGTACTTC.

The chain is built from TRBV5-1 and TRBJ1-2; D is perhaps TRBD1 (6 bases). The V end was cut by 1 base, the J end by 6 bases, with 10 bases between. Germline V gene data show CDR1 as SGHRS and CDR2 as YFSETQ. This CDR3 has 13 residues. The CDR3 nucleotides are TGCGCCAGCAGCTTGACAGGGTTTGATGGCTACACCTTC. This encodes CASSLTGFDGYTF.

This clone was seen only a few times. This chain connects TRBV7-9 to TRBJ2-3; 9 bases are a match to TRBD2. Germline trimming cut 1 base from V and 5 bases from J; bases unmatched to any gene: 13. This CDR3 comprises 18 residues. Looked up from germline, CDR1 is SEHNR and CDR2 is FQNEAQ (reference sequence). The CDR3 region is CASSLDLAGRLAGDTQYF. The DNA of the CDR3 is TGTGCCAGCAGCTTAGACCTAGCGGGGCGACTCGCTGGAGATACGCAGTATTTT.

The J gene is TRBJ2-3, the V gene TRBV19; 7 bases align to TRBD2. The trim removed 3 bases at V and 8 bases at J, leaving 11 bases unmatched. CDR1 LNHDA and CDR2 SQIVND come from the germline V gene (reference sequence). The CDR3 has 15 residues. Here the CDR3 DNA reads TGTGCCAGTAGTATTGTTTCGGGACTAAAAGCTACGCAGTATTTT. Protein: CASSIVSGLKATQYF.

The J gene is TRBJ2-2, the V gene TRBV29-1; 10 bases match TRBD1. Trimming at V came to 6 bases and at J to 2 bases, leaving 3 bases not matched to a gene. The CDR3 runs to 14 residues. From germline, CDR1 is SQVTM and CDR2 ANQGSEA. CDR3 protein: CSVGQGGNTGELFF. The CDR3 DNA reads TGCAGCGTCGGACAGGGGGGAAACACCGGGGAGCTGTTTTTT.

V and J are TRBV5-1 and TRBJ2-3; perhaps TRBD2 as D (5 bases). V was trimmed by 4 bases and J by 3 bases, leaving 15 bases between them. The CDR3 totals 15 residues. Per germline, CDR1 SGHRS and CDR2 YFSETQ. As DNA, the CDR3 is TGCGCCAGCAGCCAAAACCTAGCTCGGACAGATACGCAGTATTTT. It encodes CASSQNLARTDTQYF.

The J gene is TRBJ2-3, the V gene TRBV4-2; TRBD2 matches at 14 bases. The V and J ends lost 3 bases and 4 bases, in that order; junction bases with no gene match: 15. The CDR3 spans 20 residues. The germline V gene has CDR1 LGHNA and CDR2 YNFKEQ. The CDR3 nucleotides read TGTGCCAGCAGCCAGTGGGGGACTAGCGGGAGAAGGGCGGGTGCAGATACGCAGTATTTT. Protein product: CASSQWGTSGRRAGADTQYF.

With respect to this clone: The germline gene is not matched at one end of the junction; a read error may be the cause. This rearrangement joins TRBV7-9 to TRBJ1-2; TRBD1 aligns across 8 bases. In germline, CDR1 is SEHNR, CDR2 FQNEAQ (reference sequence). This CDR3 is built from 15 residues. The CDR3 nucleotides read TGTTCCAGCAGCCCCCGGACAGGGCCTAACTATGGCTACACCTTC. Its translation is CSSSPRTGPNYGYTF.

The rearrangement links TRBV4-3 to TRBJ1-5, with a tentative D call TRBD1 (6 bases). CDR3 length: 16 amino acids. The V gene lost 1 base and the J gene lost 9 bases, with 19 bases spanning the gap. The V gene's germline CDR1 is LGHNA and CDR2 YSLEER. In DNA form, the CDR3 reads TGCGCCAGCAGCCAAGTCAGGGGACCGTTTAGATGGCCCCAGCATTTT. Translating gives CASSQVRGPFRWPQHF.

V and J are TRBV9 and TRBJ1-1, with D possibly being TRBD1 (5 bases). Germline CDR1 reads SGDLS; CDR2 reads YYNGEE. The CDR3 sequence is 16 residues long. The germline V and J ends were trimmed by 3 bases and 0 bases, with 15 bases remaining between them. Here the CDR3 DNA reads TGTGCCAGCAGCGCCCTAGGAGACAGATTGAACACTGAAGCTTTCTTT. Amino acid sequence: CASSALGDRLNTEAFF.

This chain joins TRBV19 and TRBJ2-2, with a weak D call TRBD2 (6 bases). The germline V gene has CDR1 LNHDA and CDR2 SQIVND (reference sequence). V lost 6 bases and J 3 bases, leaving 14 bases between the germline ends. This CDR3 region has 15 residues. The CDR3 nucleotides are TGTGCCAGTAGCCTCCAATGGAGGGACACCGGGGAGCTGTTTTTT. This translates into CASSLQWRDTGELFF.

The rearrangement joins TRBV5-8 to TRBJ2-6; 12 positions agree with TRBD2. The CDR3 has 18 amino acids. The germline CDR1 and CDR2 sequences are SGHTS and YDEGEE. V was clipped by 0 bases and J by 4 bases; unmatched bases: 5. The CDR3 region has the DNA TGTGCCAGCAGCTTGGCGACTAGCGGGAGTTTGGGGGCCAACGTCCTGACTTTC. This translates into CASSLATSGSLGANVLTF.

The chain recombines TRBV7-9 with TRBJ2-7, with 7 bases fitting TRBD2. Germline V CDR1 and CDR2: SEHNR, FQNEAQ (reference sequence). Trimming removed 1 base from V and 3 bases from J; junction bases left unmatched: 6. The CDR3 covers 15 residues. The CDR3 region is CASSLGPSGGYEQYF. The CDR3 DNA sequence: TGTGCCAGCAGCTTAGGTCCTAGCGGTGGCTACGAGCAGTACTTC.